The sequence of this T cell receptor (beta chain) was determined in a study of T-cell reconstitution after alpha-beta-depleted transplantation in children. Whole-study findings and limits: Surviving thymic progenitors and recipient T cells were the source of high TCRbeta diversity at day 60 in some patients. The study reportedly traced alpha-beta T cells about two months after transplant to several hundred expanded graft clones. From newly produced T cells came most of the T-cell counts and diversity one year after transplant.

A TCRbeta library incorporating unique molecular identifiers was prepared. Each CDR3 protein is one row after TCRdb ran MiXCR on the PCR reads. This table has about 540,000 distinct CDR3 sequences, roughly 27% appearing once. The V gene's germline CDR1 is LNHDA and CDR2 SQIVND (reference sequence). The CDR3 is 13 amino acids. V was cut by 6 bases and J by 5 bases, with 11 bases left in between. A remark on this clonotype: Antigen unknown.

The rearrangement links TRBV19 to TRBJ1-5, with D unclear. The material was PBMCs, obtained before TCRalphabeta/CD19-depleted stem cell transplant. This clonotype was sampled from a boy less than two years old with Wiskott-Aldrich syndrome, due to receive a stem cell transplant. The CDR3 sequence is CASRGRSYQPQHF. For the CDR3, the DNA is TGTGCCAGTAGGGGCAGGAGTTATCAGCCCCAGCATTTT.